This TCR beta chain was recovered during a study of T cells in Graves' hyperthyroidism and ophthalmopathy. Among ophthalmopathy patients, the Clinical Activity Score reached at least 3, the NOSPECS grade reached at least 4, and duration remained under 3 months. Diagnosis rested on symptoms, serum thyroxine and TRAb, thyroid ultrasound, and orbital computed tomography. Out of about 10 ml of fresh peripheral blood came the PBMCs. This clonotype appeared many times. From RNA transcripts, TCR beta CDR3 regions were amplified. HTBI primers drove first-round RT-PCR of the TCR CDR3. TCRdb ran MiXCR on the multiplex PCR reads and lists one entry per CDR3 protein. The data hold fewer than 550,000 distinct CDR3 sequences, with around 22% observed a single time. The V gene lost 3 bases and the J gene lost 1 base, with 12 bases spanning the gap. This CDR3 has 15 amino acids. From germline, CDR1 is KGHSH and CDR2 LQKENI.

V usage is TRBV18 and J usage is TRBJ1-1, with D uncertain. Sequenced material: blood. The origin of this receptor is a woman in her thirties with Graves' ophthalmopathy. The CDR3 spells CASSPILGKNTEAFF. The CDR3 coding sequence is TGTGCCAGCTCACCGATTCTGGGGAAGAACACTGAAGCTTTCTTT. Full variable domain (outside the CDR3, taken from reference TRBV18 and TRBJ1-1): NAGVMQNPRHLVRRRGQEARLRCSPMKGHSHVYWYRQLPEEGLKFMVYLQKENIIDESGMPKERFSAEFPKEGPSILRIQQVVRGDSAAYFCASSPILGKNTEAFFGQGTRLTVV.